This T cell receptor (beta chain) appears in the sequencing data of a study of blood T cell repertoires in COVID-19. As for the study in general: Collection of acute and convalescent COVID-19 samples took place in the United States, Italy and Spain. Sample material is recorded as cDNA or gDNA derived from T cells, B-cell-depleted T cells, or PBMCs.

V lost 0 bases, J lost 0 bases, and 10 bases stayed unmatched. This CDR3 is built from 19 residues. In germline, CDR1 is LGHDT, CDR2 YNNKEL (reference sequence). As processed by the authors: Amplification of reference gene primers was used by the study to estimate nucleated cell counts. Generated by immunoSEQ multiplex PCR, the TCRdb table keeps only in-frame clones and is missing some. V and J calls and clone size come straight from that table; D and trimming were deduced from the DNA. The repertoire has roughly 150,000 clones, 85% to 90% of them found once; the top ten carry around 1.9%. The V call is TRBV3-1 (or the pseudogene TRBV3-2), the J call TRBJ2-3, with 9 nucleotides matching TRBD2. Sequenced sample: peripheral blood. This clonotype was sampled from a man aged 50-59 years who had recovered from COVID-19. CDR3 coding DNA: TGTGCCAGCAGCCAAGATTGGAGACTAGCGGCCCCTAGCACAGATACGCAGTATTTT. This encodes CASSQDWRLAAPSTDTQYF.